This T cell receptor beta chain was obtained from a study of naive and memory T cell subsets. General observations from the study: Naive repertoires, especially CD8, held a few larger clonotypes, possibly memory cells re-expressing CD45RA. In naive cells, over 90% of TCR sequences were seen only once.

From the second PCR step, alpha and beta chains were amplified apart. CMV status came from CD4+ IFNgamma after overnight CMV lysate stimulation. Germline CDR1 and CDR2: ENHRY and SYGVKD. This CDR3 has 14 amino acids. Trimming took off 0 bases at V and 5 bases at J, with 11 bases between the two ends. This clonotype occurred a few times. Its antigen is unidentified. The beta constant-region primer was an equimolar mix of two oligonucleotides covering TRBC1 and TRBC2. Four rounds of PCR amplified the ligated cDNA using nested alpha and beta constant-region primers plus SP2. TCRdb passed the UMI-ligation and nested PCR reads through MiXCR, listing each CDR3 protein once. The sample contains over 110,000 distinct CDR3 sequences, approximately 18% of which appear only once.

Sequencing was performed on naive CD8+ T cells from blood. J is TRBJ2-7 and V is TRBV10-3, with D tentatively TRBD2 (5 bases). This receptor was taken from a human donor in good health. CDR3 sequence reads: CAISESSGWNEQYF. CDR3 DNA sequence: TGTGCCATCAGTGAGTCGAGCGGTTGGAACGAGCAGTACTTC.